This T cell receptor (beta chain) appears in the sequencing data of a study of control samples from healthy donors and cancer patients. The CDR3 contains 14 residues. Germline V gene data show CDR1 as SGHVS and CDR2 as FNYEAQ. The ends were cut back, 1 base at V and 0 bases at J, with 4 bases in the middle. This clone was detected only a few times. Only in-frame clones appear in the TCRdb table, and some are missing; sequencing was by immunoSEQ multiplex PCR. This table holds more than 100,000 clones, approximately 90% found once. V gene TRBV7-6 combines with J gene TRBJ1-3; D gene unclear. This sequence originates from a woman under 30 in good health. The sample taken for sequencing was blood. The CDR3 nucleotides read TGTGCCAGCAGCTTAGTAGACTCTGGAAACACCATATATTTT. It specifies CASSLVDSGNTIYF.